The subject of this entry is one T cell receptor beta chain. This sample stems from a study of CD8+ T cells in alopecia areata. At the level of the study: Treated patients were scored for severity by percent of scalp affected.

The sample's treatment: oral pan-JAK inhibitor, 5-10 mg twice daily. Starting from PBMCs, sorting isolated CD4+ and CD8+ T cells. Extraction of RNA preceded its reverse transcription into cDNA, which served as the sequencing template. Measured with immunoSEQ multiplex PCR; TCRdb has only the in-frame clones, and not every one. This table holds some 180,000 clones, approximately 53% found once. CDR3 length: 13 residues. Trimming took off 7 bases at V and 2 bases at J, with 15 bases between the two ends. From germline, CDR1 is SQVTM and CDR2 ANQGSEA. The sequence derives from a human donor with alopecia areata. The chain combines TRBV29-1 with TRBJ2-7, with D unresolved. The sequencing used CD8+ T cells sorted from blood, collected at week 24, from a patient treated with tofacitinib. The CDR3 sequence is CSALDREAYEQYF. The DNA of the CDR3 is TGCAGCGCCCTCGACCGTGAAGCCTACGAGCAGTACTTC.